Presented here are 9 T cell receptor beta chains from one specimen sequenced in a study of T cell changes during pregnancy in multiple sclerosis. TCRdb's table, derived via immunoSEQ multiplex PCR, lists solely in-frame clones and lacks some. The data show tens of thousands of clones, under 95% seen once. Material: CD8+ T cells from peripheral blood mononuclear cells, obtained before pregnancy. The receptors derive from a female donor with multiple sclerosis, enrolled in a pregnancy study.

This clone was seen ten or more times. This chain links TRBV7-6 with TRBJ1-4, with D maybe TRBD1 (5 bases). The germline V gene has CDR1 SGHVS and CDR2 FNYEAQ. Trimming shortened V by 1 base and J by 7 bases, and 22 bases separated the two germline ends. The CDR3 is 18 amino acids. The CDR3 bases are TGTGCCAGCAGCTTAGTCCCCCCCCTACAGGTACCGGGTGAAAAACTGTTTTTT. Residues: CASSLVPPLQVPGEKLFF.

The V and J genes are TRBV7-2 and TRBJ1-2; weak D call: TRBD1 (5 bases). With 7 bases removed from V and 2 bases from J, the gap between germline ends came to 14 bases. From germline, CDR1 is SGHTA and CDR2 FQGNSA. This CDR3 is 14 amino acids long. The CDR3 DNA reads as TGTGCCAGCACGATGGGGCGGACGAACTATGGCTACACCTTC. Amino acids: CASTMGRTNYGYTF.

This chain uses TRBV7-9 with TRBJ1-2; 7 nucleotides agree with TRBD1. The trim removed 1 base at V and 8 bases at J, leaving 10 bases unmatched. Germline V CDR1 and CDR2: SEHNR, FQNEAQ (reference sequence). This CDR3 is built from 15 residues. The CDR3 sequence is CASSLGTTGDRGYTF. In DNA, the CDR3 is TGTGCCAGCAGCTTAGGGACAACAGGGGATAGGGGCTACACCTTC.

Concerning this clone itself: The junction differs from germline at one of its ends, possibly a read error. This chain joins TRBV5-6 and TRBJ2-3; 9 nucleotides line up with TRBD2. There are 11 residues in the CDR3. Germline-derived CDR1 and CDR2 are SGHDT and YYEEEE. CDR3 in amino acids: CASSFGTSWHF. The CDR3, as DNA: TGTGCCAGCAGCTTCGGGACTAGCTGGCATTTT.

The chain has TRBV6-4 and TRBJ1-6; 11 nucleotides match TRBD1. V was clipped by 0 bases and J by 10 bases; unmatched bases: 5. CDR3 length equals 16 residues. Germline V gives CDR1 MRHNA, CDR2 SNTAGT. The CDR3 nucleotides read TGTGCCAGCAGTGACTCGAGCGGGACAGGGGGATCACCCCTCCACTTT. This translates into CASSDSSGTGGSPLHF.

The rearrangement joins TRBV25-1 to TRBJ1-1, with D perhaps matching TRBD1 (6 bases). The CDR3 extends over 15 amino acids. CDR1 is MGHDK and CDR2 is SYGVNS in the germline V gene. V lost 3 bases to trimming and J lost 3 bases, with 14 bases between them. In nucleotides, the CDR3 is TGTGCCAGCAGTGATATCTACAGGGATGACACTGAAGCTTTCTTT. It is translated as CASSDIYRDDTEAFF.

CDR3 residues: CASSENRGDNQETQYF. The CDR3 nucleotides read TGTGCCAGCAGCGAAAATCGGGGGGACAACCAAGAGACCCAGTACTTC. This chain uses TRBV21-1 with TRBJ2-5; TRBD2 reflects the table's D call only, with no check against the DNA. TRBV21-1 is an annotated pseudogene. The CDR3 sequence is 16 residues long.

The gene calls are TRBV6-1 and TRBJ2-1; D call uncertain. Trimming pared 6 bases from V and 7 bases from J, leaving 10 bases between. The CDR3 covers 12 residues. The V gene's germline CDR1 is MNHNS and CDR2 SASEGT. Here the CDR3 DNA reads TGTGCCAGCAGAGGCGGAATAAATGAGCAGTTCTTC. Translating it yields CASRGGINEQFF.

This chain connects TRBV4-3 to TRBJ1-1; D not certain. CDR1 and CDR2 from the germline V gene are LGHNA and YSLEER. This CDR3 has 13 residues. V was trimmed by 3 bases and J by 5 bases, leaving 10 bases between them. CDR3 region: CASSQTGITEAFF. The CDR3 DNA follows: TGCGCCAGCAGCCAGACCGGGATAACTGAAGCTTTCTTT.